The clone carrying this TCR beta chain occurred many times. Antigen unknown. The data belong to a study of CD8 T cells in ankylosing spondylitis. Regarding the study as a whole: In peripheral blood, disease-linked CD8+ clones occurred at relatively low frequencies. Some of the motif variants had earlier been found in reactive arthritis patients' fluid and blood. Seemingly distinctive of ankylosing spondylitis blood was a TCR beta motif formed by eight highly homologous variants. The authors reported significant enrichment of disease-linked clones in matched ankylosing spondylitis synovial fluid.

With molecular barcodes, quantitative 5'-RACE was used to make the TCR beta libraries. MiXCR, run by TCRdb on the 5' RACE reads, gives a single entry per CDR3 protein. The sample holds fewer than 550,000 distinct CDR3 sequences; approximately 5.3% are singletons and the top ten take roughly 3.5%. The origin of this receptor is a male donor with ankylosing spondylitis. The source material was blood, either unsorted or a sorted T cell fraction (not recorded which).

The CDR3 DNA reads as TGCAGCGTTGGGGGACAGGTCCTGCAAGAGACCCAGTACTTC. This encodes CSVGGQVLQETQYF. The rearrangement uses TRBV29-1 and TRBJ2-5; 8 bases agree with TRBD1. The CDR3 consists of 14 residues. Germline CDR1 is SQVTM and CDR2 is ANQGSEA. The trim removed 4 bases at V and 2 bases at J, leaving 6 bases unmatched.